This passage covers 13 T cell receptor beta chains from one sample sequenced in a study of graft-versus-host responses after intestinal transplantation. Graft specimens yielded both intraepithelial and lamina propria lymphocytes. Sequenced by immunoSEQ multiplex PCR; TCRdb stores in-frame clones only, minus some. Of 35,000 to 40,000 clones in the sample, roughly nine tenths were seen once. This specimen consisted of ileum tissue, obtained roughly 200 days after intestinal transplant. All receptors derive from a human patient who received an intestinal transplant, so some T cells may come from the graft donor.

This chain connects TRBV6-1 to TRBJ1-6, with D possibly TRBD1 on 6 matching bases. Deletions cut 8 bases from V and 7 bases from J, with 12 bases between. This CDR3 has 13 amino acids. Germline CDR1 and CDR2: MNHNS and SASEGT. CDR3 in amino acids: CASGGGGNSPLHF. The CDR3 nucleotides read TGTGCCAGCGGGGGAGGGGGGAATTCACCCCTCCACTTT.

This sequence joins TRBV27 and TRBJ1-2; TRBD1 matches 7 bases. The CDR3 consists of 14 residues. Germline loops: CDR1 MNHEY, CDR2 SMNVEV (reference sequence). V shed 6 bases, J shed 5 bases, and the junction held 9 bases outside the gene matches. This chain's CDR3 is CASRPGGQVYGYTF. The CDR3 DNA is TGTGCCAGCAGGCCAGGGGGGCAGGTGTATGGCTACACCTTC.

The chain couples TRBV11-2 to TRBJ2-5; tentatively, D is TRBD1 or TRBD2 (5 bases each). Trimming took 4 bases from V and 2 from J, leaving 11 bases between them. Germline CDR1 reads SGHAT; CDR2 reads FQNNGV. The CDR3 is 14 residues long. The DNA of the CDR3 is TGTGCCAGCAGCTCCACGGGACCTCAAGAGACCCAGTACTTC. Protein product: CASSSTGPQETQYF. Full variable domain (remainder filled in from reference TRBV11-2 and TRBJ2-5): EAGVAQSPRYKIIEKRQSVAFWCNPISGHATLYWYQQILGQGPKLLIQFQNNGVVDDSQLPKDRFSAERLKGVDSTLKIQPAKLEDSAVYLCASSSTGPQETQYFGPGTRLLVL.

The rearrangement links TRBV6-1 to TRBJ2-7; D remains ambiguous. The CDR3 runs to 11 residues. Germline-derived CDR1 and CDR2 are MNHNS and SASEGT. V lost 4 bases to trimming and J lost 6 bases, with 7 bases between them. This CDR3 reads CASSAPGEQYF. The DNA of the CDR3 is TGTGCCAGCAGTGCCCCCGGCGAGCAGTACTTC.

V is TRBV27 and J is TRBJ1-4; weak D call: TRBD1 (5 bases). The V and J ends lost 3 bases and 2 bases respectively, with 7 bases between them. The length of the CDR3 is 14 residues. Germline loops: CDR1 MNHEY, CDR2 SMNVEV (reference sequence). CDR3 in DNA: TGTGCCAGCAGTTTCGGGGGGACTAATGAAAAACTGTTTTTT. Its protein product is CASSFGGTNEKLFF.

The chain employs TRBV7-8 and TRBJ1-3; tentatively, D is TRBD1 (6 bases). The germline CDR1 and CDR2 sequences are SGHVS and FQNEAQ. Between the trimmed V and J ends, which lost 4 bases and 0 bases, there was a span of 16 bases. The CDR3 spans 17 residues. CDR3 sequence reads: CASSSPDRILSGNTIYF. Here the CDR3 DNA reads TGTGCCAGCAGCTCTCCGGACAGAATCCTCTCTGGAAACACCATATATTTT.

This chain links TRBV6-6 with TRBJ2-5; a weak D match, TRBD1 (6 bases). This CDR3 spans 14 amino acids. The V gene's germline CDR1 is MNHNY and CDR2 SVGAGI (reference sequence). V was clipped by 6 bases and J by 0 bases, with 11 bases between them. The CDR3, as DNA: TGTGCCAGCAGGATACAGGGCCACCAAGAGACCCAGTACTTC. Protein sequence: CASRIQGHQETQYF.

This clone was seen only once. The chain carries TRBV5-1 and TRBJ2-5, with D perhaps being TRBD1 or TRBD2 (5 bases each). Germline V gives CDR1 SGHRS, CDR2 YFSETQ. The V gene lost 4 bases and the J gene lost 7 bases, with 17 bases spanning the gap. The CDR3 is 14 amino acids. CDR3 sequence reads: CASSGGLGGGTQYF. The CDR3 bases are TGCGCCAGCAGCGGGGGTCTAGGCGGCGGGACCCAGTACTTC.

The chain joins TRBV19 to TRBJ1-4, with 11 nucleotides matching TRBD1. This CDR3 comprises 15 residues. From germline, CDR1 is LNHDA and CDR2 SQIVND (reference sequence). J lost 8 bases, V lost 8 bases, and 10 bases had no gene match. The CDR3 DNA is TGTGCCAGTCACGGACAGGGGGCGTTTTCGGAAAAACTGTTTTTT. Residues: CASHGQGAFSEKLFF.

This clone occurred once. The V and J genes are TRBV5-4 and TRBJ2-3; the match to TRBD2 covers 10 bases. The germline gives CDR1 SGHNT, CDR2 YYREEE (reference sequence). The trim removed 0 bases at V and 6 bases at J, leaving 1 base unmatched. This CDR3 is 14 amino acids long. CDR3 residues: CASSLASGSDTQYF. In DNA form, the CDR3 reads TGTGCCAGCAGCTTGGCTAGCGGGAGTGATACGCAGTATTTT.

This chain links TRBV5-1 with TRBJ2-1, with TRBD2 matching over 13 bases. From germline, CDR1 is SGHRS and CDR2 YFSETQ. The CDR3 is made up of 15 amino acids. V lost 0 bases, J lost 9 bases, and 3 bases stayed unmatched. The CDR3: CASSLGTSGRGEQFF. The CDR3, as DNA: TGCGCCAGCAGCTTGGGGACTAGCGGGAGAGGTGAGCAGTTCTTC.

A remark on this clone: The germline gene is not matched at one end of the junction; a read error may be the cause. The sample carries other DNA sequences with the same CDR3. This chain uses TRBV10-3 with TRBJ1-4; D gene uncertain. The germline gives CDR1 ENHRY, CDR2 SYGVKD. The length of the CDR3 is 15 residues. CDR3 sequence (DNA): TGTGCTATCAGTGACTCAGGAGCAACTAATGAAAAACTGTTTTTT. Protein sequence: CAISDSGATNEKLFF.

The chain joins TRBV4-1 to TRBJ2-3; 10 nucleotides agree with TRBD2. The J segment lost 2 bases and the V segment lost 2 bases, leaving 10 bases of the junction unmatched. The CDR3 has 18 amino acids. Germline V gene data show CDR1 as MGHRA and CDR2 as YSYEKL. CDR3: CASSQRPVSGGFTDTQYF. The CDR3 DNA is TGCGCCAGCAGCCAACGGCCAGTTAGCGGGGGGTTCACAGATACGCAGTATTTT.